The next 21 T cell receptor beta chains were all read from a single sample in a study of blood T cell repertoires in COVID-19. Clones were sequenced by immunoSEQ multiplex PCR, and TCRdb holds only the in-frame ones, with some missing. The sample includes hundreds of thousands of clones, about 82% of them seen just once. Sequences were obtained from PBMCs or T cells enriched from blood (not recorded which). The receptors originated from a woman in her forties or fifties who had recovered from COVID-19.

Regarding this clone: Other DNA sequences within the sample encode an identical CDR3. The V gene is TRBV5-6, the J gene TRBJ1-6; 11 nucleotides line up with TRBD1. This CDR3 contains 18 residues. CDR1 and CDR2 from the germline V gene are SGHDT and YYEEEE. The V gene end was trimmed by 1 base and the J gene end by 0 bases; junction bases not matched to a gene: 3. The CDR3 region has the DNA TGTGCCAGCAGCTTGTGGGACAGGGGGAGCTCCTATAATTCACCCCTCCACTTT. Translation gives CASSLWDRGSSYNSPLHF.

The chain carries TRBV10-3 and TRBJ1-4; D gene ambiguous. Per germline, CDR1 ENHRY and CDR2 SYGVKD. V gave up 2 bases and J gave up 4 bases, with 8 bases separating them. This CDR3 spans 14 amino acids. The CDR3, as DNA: TGTGCCATCAGTGAGGGGCAGAGTAATGAAAAACTGTTTTTT. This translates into CAISEGQSNEKLFF.

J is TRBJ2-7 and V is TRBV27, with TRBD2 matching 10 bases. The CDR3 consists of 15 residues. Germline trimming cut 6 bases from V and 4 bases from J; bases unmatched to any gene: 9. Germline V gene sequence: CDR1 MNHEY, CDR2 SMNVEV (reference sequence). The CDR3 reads CASSKSGSGRYEQYF. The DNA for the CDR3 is TGTGCCAGCAGCAAGTCTGGTAGCGGGAGGTACGAGCAGTACTTC.

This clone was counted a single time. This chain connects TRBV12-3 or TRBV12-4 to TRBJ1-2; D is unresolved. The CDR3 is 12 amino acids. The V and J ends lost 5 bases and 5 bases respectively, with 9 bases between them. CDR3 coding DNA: TGTGCCAGCAGTGTAACGGTTTATGGCTACACCTTC. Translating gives CASSVTVYGYTF.

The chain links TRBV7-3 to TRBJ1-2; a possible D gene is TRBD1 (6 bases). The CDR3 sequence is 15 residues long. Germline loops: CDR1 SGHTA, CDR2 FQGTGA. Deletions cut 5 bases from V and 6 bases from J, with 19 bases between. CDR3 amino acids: CASSPRAGTPNGYTF. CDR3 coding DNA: TGTGCCAGCAGCCCTCGCGCCGGGACACCAAATGGCTACACCTTC.

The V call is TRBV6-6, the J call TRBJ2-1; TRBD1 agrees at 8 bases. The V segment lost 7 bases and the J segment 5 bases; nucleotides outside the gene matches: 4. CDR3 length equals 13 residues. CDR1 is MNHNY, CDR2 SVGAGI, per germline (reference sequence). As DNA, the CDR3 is TGTGCCAGCACAGGGGGCGCCCACAATGAGCAGTTCTTC. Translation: CASTGGAHNEQFF.

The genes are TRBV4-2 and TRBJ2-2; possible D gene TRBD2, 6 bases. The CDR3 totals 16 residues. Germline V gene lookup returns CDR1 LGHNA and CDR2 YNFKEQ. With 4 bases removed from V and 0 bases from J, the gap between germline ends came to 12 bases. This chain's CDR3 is CASSPAGNSNTGELFF. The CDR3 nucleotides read TGTGCCAGCAGCCCCGCGGGGAACTCGAACACCGGGGAGCTGTTTTTT.

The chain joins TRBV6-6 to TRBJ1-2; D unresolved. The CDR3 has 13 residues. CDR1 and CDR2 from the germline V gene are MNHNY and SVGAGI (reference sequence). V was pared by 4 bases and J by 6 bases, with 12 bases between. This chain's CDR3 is CASSFRSRDGYTF. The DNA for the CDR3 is TGTGCCAGCAGTTTCCGGTCGAGGGATGGCTACACCTTC.

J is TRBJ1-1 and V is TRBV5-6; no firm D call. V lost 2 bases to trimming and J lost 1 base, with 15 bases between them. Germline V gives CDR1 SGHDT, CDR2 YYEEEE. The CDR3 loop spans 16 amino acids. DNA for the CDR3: TGTGCCAGCAGCTTTTTCCCTCGGGGAAGGAACACTGAAGCTTTCTTT. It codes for CASSFFPRGRNTEAFF.

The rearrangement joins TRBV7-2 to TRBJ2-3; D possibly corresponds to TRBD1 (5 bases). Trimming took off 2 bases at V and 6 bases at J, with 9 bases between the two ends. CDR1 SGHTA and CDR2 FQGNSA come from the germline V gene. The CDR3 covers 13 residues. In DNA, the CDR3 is TGTGCCAGCAGCTTACAGGGTTCGGATACGCAGTATTTT. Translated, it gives CASSLQGSDTQYF.

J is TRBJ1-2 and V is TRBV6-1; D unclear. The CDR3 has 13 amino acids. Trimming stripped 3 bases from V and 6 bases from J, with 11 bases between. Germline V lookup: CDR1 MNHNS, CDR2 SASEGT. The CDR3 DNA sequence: TGTGCCAGCAGTGAGGGCAGATTCGATGGCTACACCTTC. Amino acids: CASSEGRFDGYTF.

The CDR3 here is CASSLLFDRNTEAFF. In nucleotides, the CDR3 is TGTGCCAGCAGTTTGCTGTTTGACAGGAACACTGAAGCTTTCTTT. The genes are TRBV28 and TRBJ1-1; maybe TRBD1 (5 bases). Germline V CDR1 and CDR2: MDHEN, SYDVKM. Trimming left V 3 bases short and J 1 base short, with 12 bases between. The CDR3 sequence is 15 residues long.

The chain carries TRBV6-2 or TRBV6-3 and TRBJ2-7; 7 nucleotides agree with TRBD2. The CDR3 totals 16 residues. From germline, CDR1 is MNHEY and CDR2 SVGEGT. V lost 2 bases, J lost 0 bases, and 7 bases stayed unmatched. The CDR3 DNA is TGTGCCAGCAGTTACACTGCGGGAGTGGCCTCCTACGAGCAGTACTTC. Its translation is CASSYTAGVASYEQYF.

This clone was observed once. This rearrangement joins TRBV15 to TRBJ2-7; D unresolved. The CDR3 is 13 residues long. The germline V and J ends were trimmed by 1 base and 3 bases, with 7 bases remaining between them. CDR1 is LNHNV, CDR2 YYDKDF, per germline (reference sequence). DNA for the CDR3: TGTGCCACCAGCAGAGTCCCTATCTACGAGCAGTACTTC. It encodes CATSRVPIYEQYF.

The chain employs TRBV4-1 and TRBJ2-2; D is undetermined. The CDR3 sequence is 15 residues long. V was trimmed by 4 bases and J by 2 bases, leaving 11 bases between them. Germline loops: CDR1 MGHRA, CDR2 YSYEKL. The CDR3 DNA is TGCGCCAGCAGCCGACAAGTAAGAAACACCGGGGAGCTGTTTTTT. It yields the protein CASSRQVRNTGELFF.

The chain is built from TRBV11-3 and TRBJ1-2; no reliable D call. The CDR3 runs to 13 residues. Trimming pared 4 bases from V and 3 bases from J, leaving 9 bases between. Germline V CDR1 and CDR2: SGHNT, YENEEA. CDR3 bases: TGTGCCAGCAGCTCCCCTCGGGACTATGGCTACACCTTC. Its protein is CASSSPRDYGYTF.

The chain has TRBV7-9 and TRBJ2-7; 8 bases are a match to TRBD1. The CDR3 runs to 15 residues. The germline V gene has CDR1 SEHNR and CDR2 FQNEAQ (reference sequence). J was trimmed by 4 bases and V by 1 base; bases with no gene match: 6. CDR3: CASSLVAGGAYEQYF. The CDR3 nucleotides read TGTGCCAGCAGCTTAGTGGCAGGGGGCGCTTACGAGCAGTACTTC.

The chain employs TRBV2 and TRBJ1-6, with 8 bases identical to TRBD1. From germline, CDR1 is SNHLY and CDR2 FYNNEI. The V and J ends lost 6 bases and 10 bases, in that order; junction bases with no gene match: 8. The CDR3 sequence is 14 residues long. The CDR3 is CASRRGTGVSPLHF. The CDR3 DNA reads TGTGCCAGCAGGAGGGGGACAGGAGTGTCACCCCTCCACTTT.

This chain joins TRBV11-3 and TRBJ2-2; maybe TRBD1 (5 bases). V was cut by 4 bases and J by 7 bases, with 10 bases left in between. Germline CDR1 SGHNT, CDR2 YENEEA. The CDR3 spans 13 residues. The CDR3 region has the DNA TGTGCCAGCAGCTCACCAACAGGCGGGGAGCTGTTTTTT. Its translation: CASSSPTGGELFF.

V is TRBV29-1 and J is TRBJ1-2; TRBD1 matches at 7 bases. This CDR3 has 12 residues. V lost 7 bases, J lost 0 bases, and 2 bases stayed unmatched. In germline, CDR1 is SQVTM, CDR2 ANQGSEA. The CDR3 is CSGGQTNYGYTF. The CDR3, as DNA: TGCAGCGGGGGACAGACTAACTATGGCTACACCTTC.

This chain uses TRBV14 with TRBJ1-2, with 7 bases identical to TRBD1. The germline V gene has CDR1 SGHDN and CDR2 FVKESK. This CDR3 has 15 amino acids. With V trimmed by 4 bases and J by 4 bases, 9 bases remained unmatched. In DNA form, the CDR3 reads TGTGCCAGCAGCCCTTGGGACAGCCGGATCTATGGCTACACCTTC. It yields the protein CASSPWDSRIYGYTF. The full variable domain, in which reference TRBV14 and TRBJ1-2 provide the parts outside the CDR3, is EAGVTQFPSHSVIEKGQTVTLRCDPISGHDNLYWYRRVMGKEIKFLLHFVKESKQDESGMPNNRFLAERTGGTYSTLKVQPAELEDSGVYFCASSPWDSRIYGYTFGSGTRLTVV.